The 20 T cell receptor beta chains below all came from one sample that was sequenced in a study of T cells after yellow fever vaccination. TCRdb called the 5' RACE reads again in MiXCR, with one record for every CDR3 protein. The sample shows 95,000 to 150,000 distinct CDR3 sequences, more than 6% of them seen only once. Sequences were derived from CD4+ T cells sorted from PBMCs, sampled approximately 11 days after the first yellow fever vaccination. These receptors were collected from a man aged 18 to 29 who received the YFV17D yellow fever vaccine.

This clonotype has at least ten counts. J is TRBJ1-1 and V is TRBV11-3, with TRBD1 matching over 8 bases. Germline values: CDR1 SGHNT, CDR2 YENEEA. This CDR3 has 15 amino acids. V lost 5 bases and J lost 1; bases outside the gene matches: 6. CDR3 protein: CASSRGQGGNTEAFF. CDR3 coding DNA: TGTGCCAGCAGCAGAGGACAGGGTGGGAACACTGAAGCTTTCTTT.

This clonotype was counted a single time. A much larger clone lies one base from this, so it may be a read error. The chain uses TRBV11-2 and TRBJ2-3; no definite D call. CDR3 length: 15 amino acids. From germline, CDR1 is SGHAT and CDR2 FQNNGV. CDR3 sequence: CASSLDITITDPQYF. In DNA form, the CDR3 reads TGTGCCAGCAGCTTAGATATCACTATCACAGATCCGCAGTATTTT.

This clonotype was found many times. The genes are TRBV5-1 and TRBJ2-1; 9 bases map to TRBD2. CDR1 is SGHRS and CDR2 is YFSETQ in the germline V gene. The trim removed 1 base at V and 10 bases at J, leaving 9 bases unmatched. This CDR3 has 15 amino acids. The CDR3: CASSLWSSGVGEQFF. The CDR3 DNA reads TGCGCCAGCAGCTTGTGGTCTAGCGGGGTCGGGGAGCAGTTCTTC.

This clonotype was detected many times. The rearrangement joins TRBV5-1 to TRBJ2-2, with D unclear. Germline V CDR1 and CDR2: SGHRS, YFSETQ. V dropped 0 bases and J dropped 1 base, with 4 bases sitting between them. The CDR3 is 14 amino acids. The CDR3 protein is CASSLGRNTGELFF. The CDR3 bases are TGCGCCAGCAGCTTGGGTCGGAACACCGGGGAGCTGTTTTTT. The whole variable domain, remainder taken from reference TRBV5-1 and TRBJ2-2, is KAGVTQTPRYLIKTRGQQVTLSCSPISGHRSVSWYQQTPGQGLQFLFEYFSETQRNKGNFPGRFSGRQFSNSRSEMNVSTLELGDSALYLCASSLGRNTGELFFGEGSRLTVL.

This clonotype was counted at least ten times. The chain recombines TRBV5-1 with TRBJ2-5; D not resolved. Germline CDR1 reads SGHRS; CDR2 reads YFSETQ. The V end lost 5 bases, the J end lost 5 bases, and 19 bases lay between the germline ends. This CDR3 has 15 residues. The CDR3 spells CASSLAPGLKETQYF. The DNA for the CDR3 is TGCGCCAGCAGTTTAGCCCCAGGTCTTAAGGAGACCCAGTACTTC.

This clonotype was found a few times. CDR3 protein: CASSDRENIQYF. CDR3 bases: TGTGCCAGCAGCGACAGGGAAAACATTCAGTACTTC. The rearrangement links TRBV2 to TRBJ2-4, with 7 bases that match TRBD1. V lost 6 bases to trimming and J lost 5 bases; unmatched junction nucleotides: 1. This CDR3 is 12 amino acids long. Germline CDR1 SNHLY, CDR2 FYNNEI.

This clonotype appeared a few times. The CDR3 nucleotides read TGTGCCAGCAGTTGGGGGCAGGCACGCGAAAAACTGTTTTTT. It translates to CASSWGQAREKLFF. This chain uses TRBV12-3 or TRBV12-4 with TRBJ1-4; the D gene is possibly TRBD1 (6 bases). Trimming shortened V by 4 bases and J by 8 bases, and 14 bases separated the two germline ends. The CDR3 is 14 amino acids.

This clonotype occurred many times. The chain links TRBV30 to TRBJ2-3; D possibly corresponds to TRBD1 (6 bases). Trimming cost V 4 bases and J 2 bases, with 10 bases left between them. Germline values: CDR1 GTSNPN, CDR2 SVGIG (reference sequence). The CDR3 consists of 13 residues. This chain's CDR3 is CAWTRGTTDTQYF. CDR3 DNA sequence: TGTGCCTGGACAAGGGGGACCACAGATACGCAGTATTTT.

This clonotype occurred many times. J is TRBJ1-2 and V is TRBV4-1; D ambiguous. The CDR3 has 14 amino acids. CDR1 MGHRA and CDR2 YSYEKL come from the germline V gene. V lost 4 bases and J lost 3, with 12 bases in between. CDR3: CASSPAALDYGYTF. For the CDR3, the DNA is TGCGCCAGCAGCCCCGCAGCCCTGGACTATGGCTACACCTTC.

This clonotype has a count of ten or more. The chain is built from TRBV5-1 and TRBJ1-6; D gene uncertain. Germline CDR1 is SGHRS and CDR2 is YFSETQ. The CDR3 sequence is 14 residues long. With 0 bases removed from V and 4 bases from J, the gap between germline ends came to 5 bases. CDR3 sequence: CASSLATYNSPLHF. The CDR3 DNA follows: TGCGCCAGCAGCTTGGCTACTTATAATTCACCCCTCCACTTT.

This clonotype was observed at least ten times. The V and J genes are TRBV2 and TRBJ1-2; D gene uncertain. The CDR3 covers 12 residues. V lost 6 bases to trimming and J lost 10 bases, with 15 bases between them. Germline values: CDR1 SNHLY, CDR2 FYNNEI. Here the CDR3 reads CASRRDSEDYTF. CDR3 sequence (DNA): TGTGCCAGCAGGAGGGATTCCGAAGACTACACCTTC.

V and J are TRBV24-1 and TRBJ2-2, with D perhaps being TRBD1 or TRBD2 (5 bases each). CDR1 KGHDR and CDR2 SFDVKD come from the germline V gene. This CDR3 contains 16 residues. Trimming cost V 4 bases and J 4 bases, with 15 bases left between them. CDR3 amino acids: CATSDPTRGSTGELFF. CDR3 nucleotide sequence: TGTGCCACCAGTGACCCTACTAGGGGCAGCACCGGGGAGCTGTTTTTT.

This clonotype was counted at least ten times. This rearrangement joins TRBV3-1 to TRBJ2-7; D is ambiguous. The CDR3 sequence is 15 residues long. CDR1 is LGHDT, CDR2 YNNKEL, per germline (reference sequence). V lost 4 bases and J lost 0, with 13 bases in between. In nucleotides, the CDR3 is TGTGCCAGCAGCCCTAACCCGACAAGCTCCTACGAGCAGTACTTC. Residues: CASSPNPTSSYEQYF.

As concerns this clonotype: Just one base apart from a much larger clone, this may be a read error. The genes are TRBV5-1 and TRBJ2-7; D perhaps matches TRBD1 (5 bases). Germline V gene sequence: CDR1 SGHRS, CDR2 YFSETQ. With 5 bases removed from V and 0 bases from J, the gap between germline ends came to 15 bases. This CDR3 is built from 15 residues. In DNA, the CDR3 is TGCGCCAGCAGGCAGCGACAGTTGAGCTCCTACGAGCAGTACTTC. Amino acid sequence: CASRQRQLSSYEQYF.

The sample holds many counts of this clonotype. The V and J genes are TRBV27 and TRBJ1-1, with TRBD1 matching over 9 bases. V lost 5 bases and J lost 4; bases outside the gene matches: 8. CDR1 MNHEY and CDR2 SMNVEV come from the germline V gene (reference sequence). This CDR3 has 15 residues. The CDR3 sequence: CASSHWDRATTEAFF. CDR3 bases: TGTGCCAGCAGTCATTGGGACAGGGCTACCACTGAAGCTTTCTTT.

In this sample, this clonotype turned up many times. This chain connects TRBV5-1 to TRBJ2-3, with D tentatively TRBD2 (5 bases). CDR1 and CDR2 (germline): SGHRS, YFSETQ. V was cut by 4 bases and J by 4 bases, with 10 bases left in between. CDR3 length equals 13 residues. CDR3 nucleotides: TGCGCCAGCAGCCTCCGGACTGCAGATACGCAGTATTTT. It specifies CASSLRTADTQYF.

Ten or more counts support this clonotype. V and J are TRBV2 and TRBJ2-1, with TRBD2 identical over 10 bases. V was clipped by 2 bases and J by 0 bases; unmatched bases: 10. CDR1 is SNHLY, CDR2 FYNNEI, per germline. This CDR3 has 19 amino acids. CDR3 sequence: CASSEWASGGASSYNEQFF. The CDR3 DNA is TGTGCCAGCAGTGAATGGGCTAGCGGGGGAGCTAGCTCCTACAATGAGCAGTTCTTC.

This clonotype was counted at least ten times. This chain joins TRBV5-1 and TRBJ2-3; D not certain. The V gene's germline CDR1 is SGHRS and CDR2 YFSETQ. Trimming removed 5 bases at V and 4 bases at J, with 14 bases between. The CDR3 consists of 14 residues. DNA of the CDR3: TGCGCCAGCAGGAGTCGTAGCCCCCCAGATACGCAGTATTTT. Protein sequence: CASRSRSPPDTQYF.

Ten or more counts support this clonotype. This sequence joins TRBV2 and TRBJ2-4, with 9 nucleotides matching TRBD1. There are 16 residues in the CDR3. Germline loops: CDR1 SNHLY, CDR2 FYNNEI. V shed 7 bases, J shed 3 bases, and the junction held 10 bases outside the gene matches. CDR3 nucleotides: TGTGCCAGCATGGTCGGGACAGGGTTCGGCAAAAACATTCAGTACTTC. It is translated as CASMVGTGFGKNIQYF.

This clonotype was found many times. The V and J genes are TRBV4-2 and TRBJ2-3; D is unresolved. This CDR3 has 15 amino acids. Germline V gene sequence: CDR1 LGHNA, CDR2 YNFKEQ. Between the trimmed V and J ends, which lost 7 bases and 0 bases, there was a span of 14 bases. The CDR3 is CASTPQFSSTDTQYF. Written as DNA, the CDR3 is TGTGCCAGCACCCCCCAGTTCTCTAGCACAGATACGCAGTATTTT.